This TCR beta chain was captured in a study of cytomegalovirus exposure and HLA in healthy donors. Study-wide background: The 100 to 150 validation repertoires and the 666 first-cohort repertoires shared a platform, a later analysis reported.

Germline CDR1 and CDR2: SGHTA and FQGTGA. V was pared by 0 bases and J by 2 bases, with 2 bases of the junction left unmatched. This CDR3 is built from 16 residues. Among the roughly 110 subjects of the validation cohort, separate from the roughly 600-subject first cohort, were the donors. Concerning this clone: The antigen is undetermined.

The method was immunoSEQ multiplex PCR; TCRdb's version includes in-frame clones alone and lacks a portion of them. This table holds some 50,000 clones, over 85% found once. Findings of the study overall: Confirmation was obtained in vitro that a few CMV-associated chains are specific for CMV antigens. Most sequenced TCRs were rare (though some public TCRs occurred in many donors).

The sequenced sample consisted of PBMCs. This receptor was obtained from a woman aged 18-35 years in good health and CMV-seropositive. The chain carries TRBV7-3 and TRBJ2-1; 9 bases line up with TRBD1. CDR3 nucleotide sequence: TGTGCCAGCAGCTTAACGGGACAGGGCGCCTACAATGAGCAGTTCTTC. This gives the protein CASSLTGQGAYNEQFF.